This T cell receptor (beta chain) was observed in a study of Ad26.COV2.S vaccination and SARS-CoV-2 variants. In the study overall: The donor belonged to the COV1001 Ad26.COV2.S trial arm.

Documented treatment: about 20 received Ad26.COV2.S at low or high dose, single or two shots; roughly 5 received placebo; per-sample allocation not given. Sampling took place 63 days after the first vaccine or placebo injection. This Boston cohort included adults aged 18-55 years. Of note for this clone: Its antigen is unknown.

After removal of 7 bases from V and 3 bases from J, the junction contained 6 bases not matched to a gene. This CDR3 has 14 residues. Germline loops: CDR1 SNHLY, CDR2 FYNNEI. The table came from immunoSEQ multiplex PCR; TCRdb's copy has only in-frame clones and leaves some out. Of hundreds of thousands of clones listed, around 87% are singletons. Study-level results: Comparable non-spike TCR breadth was observed in vaccine and placebo recipients.

The chain is built from TRBV2 and TRBJ1-3, with 7 bases aligning to TRBD1. The sequence was collected from a person aged 18-65 years who received the Ad26.COV2.S COVID-19 vaccine or a placebo. Source: peripheral blood, taken in a trial of Ad26.COV2.S vaccine versus placebo. The DNA of the CDR3 is TGTGCCAGCATATCTGGACAGGATGGAAACACCATATATTTT. Translation: CASISGQDGNTIYF.